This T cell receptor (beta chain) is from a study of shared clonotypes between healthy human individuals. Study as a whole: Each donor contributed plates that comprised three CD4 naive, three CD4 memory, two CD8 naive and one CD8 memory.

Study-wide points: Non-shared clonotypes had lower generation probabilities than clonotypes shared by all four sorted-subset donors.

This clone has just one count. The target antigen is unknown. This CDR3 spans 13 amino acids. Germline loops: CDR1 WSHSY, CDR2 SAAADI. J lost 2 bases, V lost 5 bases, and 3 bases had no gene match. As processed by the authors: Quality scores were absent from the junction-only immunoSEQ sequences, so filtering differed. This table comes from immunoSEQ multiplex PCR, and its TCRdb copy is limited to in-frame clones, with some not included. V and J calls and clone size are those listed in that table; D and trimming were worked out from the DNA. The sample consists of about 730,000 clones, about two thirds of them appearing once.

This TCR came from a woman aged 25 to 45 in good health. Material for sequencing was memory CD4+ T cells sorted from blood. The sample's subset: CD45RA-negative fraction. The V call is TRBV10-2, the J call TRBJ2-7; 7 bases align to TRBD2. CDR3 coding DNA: TGCGCCAGCAGTCGGGCGGGGGCCTACGAGCAGTACTTC. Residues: CASSRAGAYEQYF.